This TCR beta chain was identified in a study of blood T cell repertoires in COVID-19. Background on the study: Specimens from acute and convalescent COVID-19 originated in the United States, Italy and Spain. T cells, B-cell-depleted T cells, or PBMCs supplied cDNA or gDNA.

In the study's own analysis: Estimated nucleated cell counts came from reference gene primer amplification. TCRdb's table, derived via immunoSEQ multiplex PCR, lists solely in-frame clones and lacks some. The V and J calls and clone size come from that table; D and trimming were worked out from the DNA. The table includes 150,000 to 200,000 clones, 84% detected once. The CDR3 covers 15 residues. CDR1 and CDR2 from the germline V gene are SQVTM and ANQGSEA. V trimming: 6 bases; J trimming: 4 bases; junction bases outside the gene matches: 10. The chain recombines TRBV29-1 with TRBJ2-1; TRBD2 aligns across 9 bases. Sequenced input: peripheral blood. This sequence was found in a man aged 18 to 30 with active or convalescent COVID-19. CDR3 region: CSVGSASGTYNEQFF. In nucleotides, the CDR3 is TGCAGCGTGGGGTCGGCTAGCGGGACTTACAATGAGCAGTTCTTC.